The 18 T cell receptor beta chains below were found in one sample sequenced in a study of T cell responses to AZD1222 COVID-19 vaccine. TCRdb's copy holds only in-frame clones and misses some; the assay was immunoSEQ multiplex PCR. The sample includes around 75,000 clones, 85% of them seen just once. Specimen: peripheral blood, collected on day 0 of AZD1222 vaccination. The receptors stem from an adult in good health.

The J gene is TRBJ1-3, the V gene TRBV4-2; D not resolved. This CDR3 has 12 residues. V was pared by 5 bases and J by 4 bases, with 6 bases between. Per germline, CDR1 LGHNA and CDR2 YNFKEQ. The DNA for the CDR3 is TGTGCCAGCAGCAATCAAGGAAACACCATATATTTT. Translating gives CASSNQGNTIYF.

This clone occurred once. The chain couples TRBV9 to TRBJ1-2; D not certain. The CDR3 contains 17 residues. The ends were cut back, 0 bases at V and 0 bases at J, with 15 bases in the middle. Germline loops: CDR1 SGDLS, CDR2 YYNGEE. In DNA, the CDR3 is TGTGCCAGCAGCGTAGCTCTGGCGAGATCAGCTAACTATGGCTACACCTTC. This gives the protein CASSVALARSANYGYTF.

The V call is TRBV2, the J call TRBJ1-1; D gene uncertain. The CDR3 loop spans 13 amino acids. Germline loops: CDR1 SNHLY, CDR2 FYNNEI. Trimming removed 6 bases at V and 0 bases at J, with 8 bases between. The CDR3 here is CASSQAVNTEAFF. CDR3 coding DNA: TGTGCCAGCAGCCAAGCGGTGAACACTGAAGCTTTCTTT.

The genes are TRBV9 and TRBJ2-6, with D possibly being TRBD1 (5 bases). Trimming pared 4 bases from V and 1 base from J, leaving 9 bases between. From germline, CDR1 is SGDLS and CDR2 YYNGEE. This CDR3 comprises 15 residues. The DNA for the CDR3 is TGTGCCAGCAGCTCTCAGGGTTCTGGGGCCAACGTCCTGACTTTC. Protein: CASSSQGSGANVLTF.

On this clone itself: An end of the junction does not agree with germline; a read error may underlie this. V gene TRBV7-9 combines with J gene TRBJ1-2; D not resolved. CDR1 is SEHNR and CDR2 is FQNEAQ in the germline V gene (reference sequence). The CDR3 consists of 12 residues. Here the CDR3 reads CASSFLGRGGAF. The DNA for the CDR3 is TGTGCCAGCAGCTTCCTAGGGCGCGGCGGGGCCTTC.

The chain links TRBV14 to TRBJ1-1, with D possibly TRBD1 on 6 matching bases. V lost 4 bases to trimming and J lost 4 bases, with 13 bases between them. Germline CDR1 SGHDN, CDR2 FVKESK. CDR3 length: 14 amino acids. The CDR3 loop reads CASSLTPGVTEAFF. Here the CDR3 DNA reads TGTGCCAGCAGCCTAACCCCAGGGGTCACTGAAGCTTTCTTT.

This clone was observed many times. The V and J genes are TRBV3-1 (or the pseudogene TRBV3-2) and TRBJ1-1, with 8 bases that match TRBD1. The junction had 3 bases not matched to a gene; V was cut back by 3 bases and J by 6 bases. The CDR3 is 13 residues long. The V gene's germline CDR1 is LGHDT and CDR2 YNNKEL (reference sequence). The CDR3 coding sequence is TGTGCCAGCAGCCACGGGGACAGGCCTGAAGCTTTCTTT. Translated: CASSHGDRPEAFF.

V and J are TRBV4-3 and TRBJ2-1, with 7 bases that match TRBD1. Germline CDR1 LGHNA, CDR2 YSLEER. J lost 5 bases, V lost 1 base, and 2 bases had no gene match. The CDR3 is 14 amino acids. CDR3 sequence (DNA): TGCGCCAGCAGCCAAGGGGACAGTAACAATGAGCAGTTCTTC. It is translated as CASSQGDSNNEQFF.

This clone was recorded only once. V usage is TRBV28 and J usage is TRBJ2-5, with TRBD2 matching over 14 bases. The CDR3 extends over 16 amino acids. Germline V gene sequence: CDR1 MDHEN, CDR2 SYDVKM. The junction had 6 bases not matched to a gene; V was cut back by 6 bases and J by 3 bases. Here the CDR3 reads CASRMTSGGEKETQYF. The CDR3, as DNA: TGTGCCAGCAGGATGACTAGCGGGGGGGAAAAAGAGACCCAGTACTTC.

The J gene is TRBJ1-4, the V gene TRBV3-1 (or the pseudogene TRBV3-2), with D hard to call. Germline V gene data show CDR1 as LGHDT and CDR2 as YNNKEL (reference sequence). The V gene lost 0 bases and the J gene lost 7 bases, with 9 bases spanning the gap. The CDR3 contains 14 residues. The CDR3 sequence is CASSQDPGSEKLFF. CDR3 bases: TGTGCCAGCAGCCAAGATCCAGGCTCTGAAAAACTGTTTTTT.

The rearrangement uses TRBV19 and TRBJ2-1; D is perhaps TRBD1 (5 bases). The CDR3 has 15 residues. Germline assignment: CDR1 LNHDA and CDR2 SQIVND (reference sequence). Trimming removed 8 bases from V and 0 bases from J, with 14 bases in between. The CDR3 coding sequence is TGTGCCAGTCACACGCAGGGCAGCTCCTACAATGAGCAGTTCTTC. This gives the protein CASHTQGSSYNEQFF.

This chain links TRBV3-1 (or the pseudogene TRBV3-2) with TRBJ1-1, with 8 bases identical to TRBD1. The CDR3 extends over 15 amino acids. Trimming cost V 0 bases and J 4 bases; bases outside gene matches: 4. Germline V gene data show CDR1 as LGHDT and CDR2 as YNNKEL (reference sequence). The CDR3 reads CASSQDPGGGTEAFF. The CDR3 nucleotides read TGTGCCAGCAGCCAAGATCCAGGGGGCGGCACTGAAGCTTTCTTT.

CDR3: CASSEGSPRTEAFF. In DNA, the CDR3 is TGCGCCAGCAGCGAGGGCAGTCCCAGGACTGAAGCTTTCTTT. The rearrangement joins TRBV5-1 to TRBJ1-1; D unclear. Germline loops: CDR1 SGHRS, CDR2 YFSETQ. The ends were cut back, 4 bases at V and 5 bases at J, with 15 bases in the middle. The CDR3 consists of 14 residues.

The CDR3 nucleotides read TGTGCCAGCAGCTTGGGGCCACAGGGTTACGGTGAGCAGTTCTTC. It yields the protein CASSLGPQGYGEQFF. The rearrangement links TRBV7-3 to TRBJ2-1, with a weak D call TRBD1 (6 bases). Germline CDR1 is SGHTA and CDR2 is FQGTGA. The CDR3 totals 15 residues. V was pared by 3 bases and J by 9 bases, with 18 bases between. The full variable domain, its missing parts supplied by reference TRBV7-3 and TRBJ2-1, is GAGVSQTPSNKVTEKGKYVELRCDPISGHTALYWYRQSLGQGPEFLIYFQGTGAADDSGLPNDRFFAVRPEGSVSTLKIQRTERGDSAVYLCASSLGPQGYGEQFFGPGTRLTVL.

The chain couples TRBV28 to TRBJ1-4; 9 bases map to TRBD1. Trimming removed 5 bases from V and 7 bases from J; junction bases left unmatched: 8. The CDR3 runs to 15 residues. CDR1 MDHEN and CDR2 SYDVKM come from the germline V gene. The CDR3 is CASSTPGTGSEKLFF. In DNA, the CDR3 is TGTGCCAGCAGTACCCCCGGGACAGGGAGTGAAAAACTGTTTTTT.

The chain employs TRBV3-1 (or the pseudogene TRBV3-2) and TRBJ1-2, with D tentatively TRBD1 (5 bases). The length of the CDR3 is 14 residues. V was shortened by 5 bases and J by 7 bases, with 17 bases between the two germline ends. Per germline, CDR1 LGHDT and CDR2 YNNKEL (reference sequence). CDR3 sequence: CASSLRGVRRGYTF. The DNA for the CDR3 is TGTGCCAGCAGCTTAAGGGGAGTAAGGCGTGGCTACACCTTC.

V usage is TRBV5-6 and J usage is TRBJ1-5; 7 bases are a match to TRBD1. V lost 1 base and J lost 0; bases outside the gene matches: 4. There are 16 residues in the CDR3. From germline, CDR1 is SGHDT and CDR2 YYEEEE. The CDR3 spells CASSLWDSYSNQPQHF. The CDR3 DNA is TGTGCCAGCAGCTTGTGGGACAGCTATAGCAATCAGCCCCAGCATTTT.

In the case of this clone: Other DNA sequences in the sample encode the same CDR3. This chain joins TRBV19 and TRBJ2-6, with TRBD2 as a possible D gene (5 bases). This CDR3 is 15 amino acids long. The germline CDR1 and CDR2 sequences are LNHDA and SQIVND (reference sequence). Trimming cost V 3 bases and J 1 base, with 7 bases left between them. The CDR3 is CASSIGNSGANVLTF. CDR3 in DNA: TGTGCCAGTAGTATCGGGAATTCTGGGGCCAACGTCCTGACTTTC.